This entry is about one TCR beta chain. Its antigen is unknown. Using viral peptide pools, the ViraFEST assay grew out antigen-specific CD4+ T cells prior to sequencing. Subsequent to a culture period of under twelve days, CD4+ T cells were isolated. Participants each got two BNT162b2 or mRNA-1273 vaccine doses. Testing of the vaccine recipients showed negative nucleocapsid antibodies and no prior SARS-CoV-2 infection. These data come from a study of vaccination effects on CD4 cells after COVID-19. Study-level points and caveats: Cross-reactivity with common cold coronaviruses was shown by only 1 of 255 vaccine-induced clones in healthy vaccinees.

The ends lost 2 bases at V and 2 bases at J; junction bases unmatched: 9. Germline V CDR1 and CDR2: GTSNPN, SVGIG (reference sequence). The CDR3 covers 17 residues. Clones were read by immunoSEQ multiplex PCR, and TCRdb kept only the in-frame ones, dropping some. Of 15,000 to 20,000 clones listed, 60% to 85% are singletons. The sequence derives from a human donor who received a COVID-19 vaccine. Sequencing was performed on CD4+ T cells from PBMCs cultured with HCoV-NL63 spike peptides, taken after COVID-19 vaccination. The rearrangement links TRBV30 to TRBJ2-7, with 13 bases identical to TRBD2. The CDR3 DNA sequence: TGTGCCTGGAGTTCGACTGCGGGACTAGCGGGAACCTACGAGCAGTACTTC. Protein product: CAWSSTAGLAGTYEQYF.